The 22 T cell receptor beta chains reported below all come from one sample, sequenced in a study of T-cell reconstitution after alpha-beta-depleted transplantation in children (dated by TCRdb to about 2016). Per the publication, the treatment or condition label means: allogeneic hematopoietic cell transplantation with graft depleted of TCRalphabeta T cells and CD19 B cells. To prepare the library, PCR was applied. Instrument on record: Illumina HiSeq 2500. Molecular barcoding was employed in the preparation of TCR libraries, with unique molecular identifiers being used to normalize TCRbeta repertoire quantification. TCRdb's own reprocessing of the public reads used fastp at Q25 and MiXCR and kept productive beta chains. Duplicate CDR3 protein sequences are folded into a single record with the most common DNA and genes. This sample is represented by more than 400,000 distinct CDR3 sequences; over 40% of them were singletons. The leading ten clones occupy 27% of the sample.

The material sequenced was PBMCs, taken before TCRalphabeta/CD19-depleted stem cell transplant. The receptors come from a girl aged 2 to 9 with aplastic anemia, due to receive a stem cell transplant.

This clonotype was picked up a small number of times. DNA of the CDR3: TGTGCCAGCACCGAAGGGACTGGGGGCGGTGGGGCCAACGTCCTGACTTTC. Residues: CASTEGTGGGGANVLTF. This chain joins TRBV6-1 and TRBJ2-6; D may correspond to TRBD1 or TRBD2 (6 bases each). Germline CDR1 and CDR2: MNHNS and SASEGT. CDR3 length equals 17 residues. Trimming left V 7 bases short and J 3 bases short, with 19 bases between.

The J gene is TRBJ2-2, the V gene TRBV19; D is possibly TRBD1 (5 bases). The CDR3 is made up of 16 amino acids. Germline-derived CDR1 and CDR2 are LNHDA and SQIVND (reference sequence). V lost 6 bases and J lost 1, with 15 bases in between. CDR3 coding DNA: TGTGCCAGTAGCAGCCTGACAGCGCGGAACACCGGGGAGCTGTTTTTT. Amino acid sequence: CASSSLTARNTGELFF.

The chain carries TRBV5-1 and TRBJ2-7; D is perhaps TRBD1 (5 bases). V was cut by 7 bases and J by 2 bases, with 13 bases left in between. Germline V gene lookup returns CDR1 SGHRS and CDR2 YFSETQ. This CDR3 is 13 amino acids long. In DNA, the CDR3 is TGCGCCAGCGGCGAAACAGGACCCTACGAGCAGTACTTC. This translates into CASGETGPYEQYF.

V and J are TRBV10-3 and TRBJ2-1; 8 positions agree with TRBD1. The CDR3 length is 14 residues. Per germline, CDR1 ENHRY and CDR2 SYGVKD. The junction had 7 bases not matched to a gene; V was cut back by 7 bases and J by 5 bases. CDR3: CAIKTGGRNNEQFF. The CDR3, as DNA: TGTGCCATCAAAACAGGGGGAAGAAACAATGAGCAGTTCTTC.

The chain combines TRBV6-1 with TRBJ1-2, with unresolved D. Trimming stripped 8 bases from V and 4 bases from J, with 20 bases between. Germline lookup yields CDR1 MNHNS and CDR2 SASEGT. The CDR3 is 15 residues long. The CDR3 coding sequence is TGTGCCAGCTCGACACCGTTAACTTGGGGCTATGGCTACACCTTC. The encoded protein is CASSTPLTWGYGYTF.

The V and J genes are TRBV5-1 and TRBJ2-3; no reliable D call. V lost 4 bases, J lost 0 bases, and 15 bases lay in between. The CDR3 length is 16 residues. The germline gives CDR1 SGHRS, CDR2 YFSETQ. CDR3 sequence reads: CASSPSPNWSTDTQYF. CDR3 DNA: TGCGCCAGCAGCCCAAGCCCAAACTGGAGCACAGATACGCAGTATTTT.

In its sample, this clonotype was seen many times. The chain recombines TRBV5-1 with TRBJ2-3, with TRBD2 identical over 11 bases. Germline V gene sequence: CDR1 SGHRS, CDR2 YFSETQ. J gave up 4 bases and V 4 bases, and 11 bases lay outside the gene matches. This CDR3 is 17 amino acids long. Written as DNA, the CDR3 is TGCGCCAGCAGCCCCGGGACTAGCGGAGTAAGCGCAGATACGCAGTATTTT. Encoded protein: CASSPGTSGVSADTQYF.

This clonotype was counted a few times. This chain joins TRBV11-2 and TRBJ2-1, with D uncertain. This CDR3 region has 13 residues. With 5 bases removed from V and 4 bases from J, the gap between germline ends came to 9 bases. The germline V gene has CDR1 SGHAT and CDR2 FQNNGV. The CDR3 loop is CASSPALYNEQFF. CDR3 nucleotides: TGTGCCAGCAGCCCAGCCTTGTACAATGAGCAGTTCTTC.

This clonotype turned up a few times. The chain carries TRBV20-1 and TRBJ2-1; 12 bases are a match to TRBD1. The trim removed 8 bases at V and 7 bases at J, leaving 9 bases unmatched. The CDR3 spans 14 residues. In germline, CDR1 is DFQATT, CDR2 SNEGSKA (reference sequence). As DNA, the CDR3 is TGCAGTCCCCAGGGGACAGGGGGCCGGAATGAGCAGTTCTTC. Amino acids: CSPQGTGGRNEQFF.

The CDR3 reads CSARVGVEASPLHF. In DNA, the CDR3 is TGCAGTGCTAGAGTAGGGGTTGAGGCATCACCCCTCCACTTT. The gene calls are TRBV20-1 and TRBJ1-6; tentative D call: TRBD1 (5 bases). The CDR3 is 14 amino acids. Trimming took off 1 base at V and 10 bases at J, with 14 bases between the two ends. CDR1 and CDR2 (germline): DFQATT, SNEGSKA (reference sequence).

This clonotype has a handful of counts. An end of the junction does not agree with germline; a read error may underlie this. CDR3: CASSSGLPYNEHFF. The CDR3 bases are TGTGCCAGCAGTTCTGGACTCCCCTACAATGAGCATTTCTTC. V gene TRBV28 combines with J gene TRBJ2-1; maybe TRBD2 (5 bases). Germline CDR1 and CDR2: MDHEN and SYDVKM. The CDR3 has 14 amino acids.

This clonotype was found a few times. The chain uses TRBV7-2 and TRBJ2-1; D is perhaps TRBD1 (5 bases). V was clipped by 5 bases and J by 0 bases, with 14 bases between them. The CDR3 runs 16 residues. Germline assignment: CDR1 SGHTA and CDR2 FQGNSA. The CDR3 coding sequence is TGTGCCAGCAGCCCCGAGAGACAGCGCTCCTACAATGAGCAGTTCTTC. This sequence encodes CASSPERQRSYNEQFF. Filled out from reference TRBV7-2 and TRBJ2-1, the complete variable domain reads GAGVSQSPSNKVTEKGKDVELRCDPISGHTALYWYRQSLGQGLEFLIYFQGNSAPDKSGLPSDRFSAERTGGSVSTLTIQRTQQEDSAVYLCASSPERQRSYNEQFFGPGTRLTVL.

This clonotype was seen a handful of times. The rearrangement uses TRBV9 and TRBJ2-4, with 11 bases that match TRBD1. The CDR3 consists of 16 residues. The germline V gene has CDR1 SGDLS and CDR2 YYNGEE. V was pared by 2 bases and J by 3 bases, with 4 bases of the junction left unmatched. In nucleotides, the CDR3 is TGTGCCAGCAGCGTCGGGACAGGGGGTTACAAAAACATTCAGTACTTC. It encodes CASSVGTGGYKNIQYF. The whole variable domain, filled in from reference TRBV9 and TRBJ2-4, reads DSGVTQTPKHLITATGQRVTLRCSPRSGDLSVYWYQQSLDQGLQFLIQYYNGEERAKGNILERFSAQQFPDLHSELNLSSLELGDSALYFCASSVGTGGYKNIQYFGAGTRLSVL.

The chain combines TRBV11-2 with TRBJ2-3; no clear D gene. The CDR3 is 15 amino acids. V was trimmed by 3 bases and J by 1 base, leaving 11 bases between them. Germline V gives CDR1 SGHAT, CDR2 FQNNGV. The CDR3: CASSFSQVRTDTQYF. The CDR3 nucleotides are TGTGCCAGCAGCTTTTCCCAGGTTCGCACAGATACGCAGTATTTT. Using reference TRBV11-2 and TRBJ2-3 for the parts outside the CDR3, the full variable domain is EAGVAQSPRYKIIEKRQSVAFWCNPISGHATLYWYQQILGQGPKLLIQFQNNGVVDDSQLPKDRFSAERLKGVDSTLKIQPAKLEDSAVYLCASSFSQVRTDTQYFGPGTRLTVL.

The chain couples TRBV12-3 or TRBV12-4 to TRBJ2-1; TRBD1 agrees at 8 bases. V lost 3 bases, J lost 8 bases, and 9 bases stayed unmatched. The CDR3 is 15 residues long. As DNA, the CDR3 is TGTGCCAGCAGTTTGGGGACAGGCGCAGGTGATGAGCAGTTCTTC. Protein product: CASSLGTGAGDEQFF.

This rearrangement joins TRBV28 to TRBJ1-5; D is unresolved. Germline CDR1 and CDR2: MDHEN and SYDVKM. Trimming removed 9 bases from V and 0 bases from J, with 12 bases in between. This CDR3 contains 14 residues. DNA of the CDR3: TGTGCCAGTATTCCGTTTAATAGCAATCAGCCCCAGCATTTT. Its translation is CASIPFNSNQPQHF.

This clonotype was observed a handful of times. The chain is built from TRBV5-1 and TRBJ2-5; no reliable D call. The V gene's germline CDR1 is SGHRS and CDR2 YFSETQ. Between the trimmed V and J ends, which lost 2 bases and 5 bases, there was a span of 13 bases. The CDR3 has 14 amino acids. This CDR3 reads CASSFGPNDETQYF. CDR3 in DNA: TGCGCCAGCAGCTTCGGACCAAACGACGAGACCCAGTACTTC.

The chain links TRBV12-3 or TRBV12-4 to TRBJ2-7; 8 bases map to TRBD1. Losses at the gene ends were 6 bases for V and 3 bases for J; bases not matched to a gene: 7. This CDR3 comprises 14 residues. CDR3 bases: TGTGCCAGCAGCGCGGCAGGGGGCAGCTACGAGCAGTACTTC. Residues: CASSAAGGSYEQYF.

This clonotype was counted many times. The chain joins TRBV14 to TRBJ1-2; maybe TRBD1 (6 bases). Germline CDR1 is SGHDN and CDR2 is FVKESK. Trimming pared 3 bases from V and 2 bases from J, leaving 10 bases between. The CDR3 contains 14 residues. As DNA, the CDR3 is TGTGCCAGCAGCCAGGGGGCCTTAAACTATGGCTACACCTTC. It encodes CASSQGALNYGYTF.

This clonotype came up once. The gene calls are TRBV15 and TRBJ2-2, with 13 bases aligning to TRBD2. The CDR3 length is 19 residues. V lost 4 bases, J lost 7 bases, and 15 bases stayed unmatched. Looked up from germline, CDR1 is LNHNV and CDR2 is YYDKDF (reference sequence). As DNA, the CDR3 is TGTGCCACCAGCAAAACCTTACTAGCGGGAGGGCTTCGGGGCGGGGAGCTGTTTTTT. Its protein product is CATSKTLLAGGLRGGELFF.

At least ten counts were recorded for this clonotype. The chain carries TRBV29-1 and TRBJ2-1, with D perhaps TRBD2 (5 bases). Germline V gene sequence: CDR1 SQVTM, CDR2 ANQGSEA. This CDR3 is built from 11 residues. Trimming left V 2 bases short and J 7 bases short, with 6 bases between. The CDR3 spells CSVELANEQFF. The CDR3 DNA is TGCAGCGTTGAACTAGCTAATGAGCAGTTCTTC.

This clonotype was observed at least ten times. V is TRBV6-1 and J is TRBJ2-7; 10 nucleotides match TRBD2. In germline, CDR1 is MNHNS, CDR2 SASEGT. The CDR3 extends over 14 amino acids. Trimming took 7 bases from V and 4 from J; bases not matched to a gene: 7. The DNA for the CDR3 is TGTGCCAGCACCGAAGGGACTAGCGCATACGAGCAGTACTTC. As protein: CASTEGTSAYEQYF.